This T cell receptor (beta chain) was found in a study of PD-1 blockade in classical Hodgkin lymphoma. Findings and limits, study-wide: Possible causes of repertoire differences, disease activity or prior therapy, remain undefined. At baseline, newly diagnosed patients reportedly showed less TCR diversity than healthy donors.

The sample holds a few counts of this clone. The antigen is undetermined. The time point is: newly diagnosed, previously untreated cHL patient sample. CD4+ T cells were purified from thawed PBMCs by magnetic negative selection. Acting as the comparison were PBMCs from newly diagnosed, untreated classical Hodgkin lymphoma. Germline V lookup: CDR1 DFQATT, CDR2 SNEGSKA (reference sequence). V was cut by 7 bases and J by 9 bases, with 13 bases left in between. The CDR3 contains 11 residues. Using immunoSEQ multiplex PCR, the repertoire was profiled, and TCRdb retains in-frame clones only, with some absent. The data show approximately 27,000 clones, more than 70% seen once.

The rearrangement uses TRBV20-1 and TRBJ2-1; D possibly corresponds to TRBD1 (6 bases). This clonotype was sampled from a human donor with classical Hodgkin lymphoma. The sequencing sample was made of CD4+ T cells from blood. The CDR3 reads CSVPQGSEQFF. CDR3 DNA sequence: TGCAGTGTCCCCCAGGGGAGTGAGCAGTTCTTC.